This TCR beta chain was documented in a study of T-cell memory formation after mild COVID-19. TCRdb reprocessed the 5' RACE reads via MiXCR and lists one record per CDR3 protein. The repertoire holds 200,000 to 300,000 distinct CDR3 sequences, with roughly a sixth as singletons. This clonotype came up many times. V was pared by 0 bases and J by 1 base, with 8 bases between. Germline V gene lookup returns CDR1 LGHNA and CDR2 YSLEER. The CDR3 spans 15 residues. The origin of this receptor is a man younger than 30 who had mild COVID-19 (a few samples of this study predate the infection). Cell type and time point are not known. Sequences were obtained from PBMCs or a T cell subset sorted from them (not recorded which). V usage is TRBV4-3 and J usage is TRBJ2-3, with D possibly TRBD1 on 6 matching bases. The CDR3 loop is CASSQDNRGTDTQYF. The CDR3 DNA reads as TGCGCCAGCAGCCAAGATAACAGGGGCACAGATACGCAGTATTTT.